Listed below are T cell receptor beta chains from one sample, sequenced in a study of low-dose radiotherapy and immunotherapy resistance in tumors. TCRdb used MiXCR to reprocess the reads, holding one entry per CDR3 protein. Altogether around 84,000 distinct CDR3 sequences are present, less than 20% being singletons, with the ten largest covering roughly 1.4%. The source was PBMCs, collected after low-dose radiotherapy plus immunotherapy. Receptor source: a male donor with prostate cancer. CDR3s include the opening cysteine and the closing phenylalanine or tryptophan.

CDR3	J	V
CASSPRQGGTGELFF	TRBJ2-2	TRBV18
CATSLDVGPYEQYF	TRBJ2-7	TRBV15
CASSTHLEQFF	TRBJ2-1	TRBV5-6
CASSLEGSSYEQYF	TRBJ2-7	TRBV5-1
CASSLGGTSGFNEQFF	TRBJ2-1	TRBV11-3
CASSRARTGPVGEQFF	TRBJ2-1	TRBV6-2/TRBV6-3
CASSQTGGGGYTF	TRBJ1-2	TRBV12-3/TRBV12-4
CSGRTFSYNEQFF	TRBJ2-1	TRBV29-1
CSVEKSGGGEQFF	TRBJ2-1	TRBV29-1
CASTHTGELFF	TRBJ2-2	TRBV27
CASSYSTSPYEQYF	TRBJ2-7	TRBV6-5
CASSQGAGIASEQFF	TRBJ2-1	TRBV4-3
CASSQAGLSIIGNTIYF	TRBJ1-3	TRBV4-2
CASSRGLLGETQYF	TRBJ2-5	TRBV7-2
CASSSSRVSTEAFF	TRBJ1-1	TRBV27
CASSFSPGRQYF	TRBJ2-5	TRBV12-3/TRBV12-4